The sequence of this TCR beta chain was determined in a study of T cell repertoires in cytomegalovirus infection. General study findings and limits: Accumulated public TCR beta family frequency recognized individuals carrying CMV together with the relevant HLA. The ex vivo response was dominated by HLA-C-restricted CMV-specific TCR beta clonotypes.

As regards this clonotype: The target antigen is unknown.

TCRdb processed the reads anew with MiXCR; each CDR3 protein has one entry. The table shows under 600,000 distinct CDR3 sequences, with more than 15% occurring only once. The V end was cut by 6 bases, the J end by 1 base, with 15 bases between. The length of the CDR3 is 16 residues. Germline CDR1 is SNHLY and CDR2 is FYNNEI. The sequencing sample was made of CD8+ T cells from PBMCs. This clonotype was obtained from a human donor in good health (CMV status not recorded). Some clones in this sample may be carry-over from other donors' samples. V and J are TRBV2 and TRBJ2-2; D ambiguous. The CDR3 nucleotides are TGTGCCAGCAGAGACCCCCTGAGCAGGAACACCGGGGAGCTGTTTTTT. Its translation: CASRDPLSRNTGELFF.